This T cell receptor beta chain was obtained from a study of shared clonotypes between healthy human individuals. This clone was found once. Its cognate antigen is unknown. This same CDR3 is encoded by further DNA sequences in the sample. The study, taken as a whole, reports: Blood was the only sampled material, and tissue repertoires likely differ.

Germline-derived CDR1 and CDR2 are SNHLY and FYNNEI. Trimming cost V 4 bases and J 5 bases; bases outside gene matches: 4. The CDR3 covers 13 residues. A deep-level run was used for the assay. Sorted-subset replicate PCRs used 150 to 200 ng DNA, 25,000 to 30,000 T cell genomes. Only in-frame clones appear in the TCRdb table, and some are missing; sequencing was by immunoSEQ multiplex PCR. The table has about 960,000 clones, around three quarters seen once; the top ten hold approximately 1.5%. This TCR derives from a young man in good health. The sample taken for sequencing was memory CD4+ T cells sorted from blood. The subset here: CD45RA-negative fraction. The chain has TRBV2 and TRBJ2-5, with 7 bases lining up with TRBD1. CDR3 sequence reads: CASSGQGMETQYF. CDR3 DNA sequence: TGTGCCAGCAGTGGACAGGGAATGGAGACCCAGTACTTC.